These T cell receptor beta chains were read from a single sample in a study of blood T cell repertoires in COVID-19. Measured with immunoSEQ multiplex PCR; TCRdb has only the in-frame clones, and not every one. The sample lists about 49,000 clones; about 76% were seen once. The sequenced sample was peripheral blood. These receptor sequences come from a woman at least 80 years old with COVID-19, enrolled during active disease. Both conserved end residues are part of each CDR3. Some rows have no size entry. The others give once, few or many, or a class for an expanded clone.

TRBV18	NA	18	CASSPPTGGPSGANVLTF
TRBV29-1	NA	13	CSAGGGYENIQYF
TRBV6-1	NA	14	CASSEPGTAKKLFF
TRBV6-1	NA	14	CASSEGDRFYGYTF
TRBV28	NA	16	CASTGAASGERNEQYF
TRBV5-1	NA	15	CASSLGRADGETQYF
TRBV7-3	NA	15	CASSSPDSGRSEQYF
TRBV10-3	NA	17	CAISESGRADMNYGYTF
TRBV2	NA	15	CASRAGLAGSYEQYF
TRBV5-6	NA	15	CASSRGLAGTDTQYF
TRBV18	NA	13	CASSPPGEGEQFF
TRBV11-3	NA	15	CASSPGLAGVETQYF
TRBV2	few	11	CASSDWAEQYF
TRBV10-1	NA	14	CASSAADHTDTQYF
TRBV9	NA	15	CASSRSYRDNSPLHF
TRBV6-5	NA	13	CASSYYSNTEAFF
TRBV9	NA	16	CASSAGPGTGLYEQYF
TRBV10-3	NA	17	CAISDQNIAGVAGELFF
TRBV7-2	NA	15	CASSLKEAVRTEAFF
TRBV21-1	NA	15	CASSKGGVGQNIQYF
TRBV28	NA	14	CASSFRTGGDGYTF
TRBV7-9	NA	14	CASIGGGNRREQYF
TRBV19	NA	15	CASSMGTVSNEKLFF
TRBV5-6	NA	14	CASTLIGQTYEQYF